These 28 T cell receptor beta chains share one sample of origin, sequenced in a study of neurological immune-mediated disorders. TCRdb processed the 5' RACE reads anew with MiXCR; each CDR3 protein has one entry. Of some 83,000 distinct CDR3 sequences in the sample, roughly 2.6% were seen once. Sequences were obtained from PBMCs. The receptors originated from a woman aged 25 to 39 with multiple sclerosis.

This sequence joins TRBV21-1 and TRBJ2-7; the table's D call, TRBD1, was not checked against the DNA. TRBV21-1 is a documented pseudogene. The length of the CDR3 is 15 residues. This chain's CDR3 is CFSSPKPDRGYEQYF. The CDR3 DNA reads as TGTTTCAGCAGCCCGAAGCCGGACAGGGGATACGAGCAGTACTTC.

This clonotype came up many times. V and J are TRBV5-6 and TRBJ2-1, with 11 bases matching TRBD2. V shed 4 bases, J shed 9 bases, and the junction held 12 bases outside the gene matches. The CDR3 length is 16 residues. The germline gives CDR1 SGHDT, CDR2 YYEEEE. This CDR3 is CASSRVGLAEGSEQFF. In DNA form, the CDR3 reads TGTGCCAGCAGCCGTGTGGGACTAGCGGAGGGGAGTGAGCAGTTCTTC.

The rearrangement links TRBV29-1 to TRBJ2-1; 8 bases agree with TRBD2. The CDR3 sequence is 17 residues long. CDR1 and CDR2 from the germline V gene are SQVTM and ANQGSEA. V lost 6 bases to trimming and J lost 4 bases; unmatched junction nucleotides: 17. DNA for the CDR3: TGCAGCGTGTGGGGGGACCTGAGCGGGAGCGGTTACAATGAGCAGTTCTTC. This sequence encodes CSVWGDLSGSGYNEQFF.

A few counts support this clonotype. The gene calls are TRBV11-3 and TRBJ1-4, with 9 positions matching TRBD1. The CDR3 is made up of 14 amino acids. The J segment lost 6 bases and the V segment lost 5 bases, leaving 4 bases of the junction unmatched. Germline loops: CDR1 SGHNT, CDR2 YENEEA. The CDR3 region has the DNA TGTGCCAGCAGCCGGGACAGGGAAGATGAAAAACTGTTTTTT. This codes for CASSRDREDEKLFF.

In its sample, this clonotype was seen many times. The V gene is TRBV7-9, the J gene TRBJ2-1, with TRBD2 matching 7 bases. The V segment lost 5 bases and the J segment 6 bases; nucleotides outside the gene matches: 4. CDR3 size: 13 residues. Germline CDR1 SEHNR, CDR2 FQNEAQ (reference sequence). CDR3 nucleotides: TGTGCCAGCAGCCTCACTAGCGCCAATGAGCAGTTCTTC. Protein sequence: CASSLTSANEQFF.

This clonotype appeared many times. The rearrangement uses TRBV5-1 and TRBJ2-1; TRBD2 matches 11 bases. This CDR3 has 15 residues. Trimming cost V 4 bases and J 3 bases; bases outside gene matches: 3. Germline CDR1 is SGHRS and CDR2 is YFSETQ. In DNA form, the CDR3 reads TGCGCCAGCAGCCGTACTAGCGGGGGCTACAATGAGCAGTTCTTC. The encoded protein is CASSRTSGGYNEQFF.

This clonotype has a count of ten or more. J is TRBJ2-5 and V is TRBV7-2; TRBD2 aligns across 7 bases. V was pared by 2 bases and J by 1 base, with 4 bases of the junction left unmatched. This CDR3 is built from 15 residues. The V gene's germline CDR1 is SGHTA and CDR2 FQGNSA. The CDR3 coding sequence is TGTGCCAGCAGCTTAATTTGGGGGGGCCAAGAGACCCAGTACTTC. It is translated as CASSLIWGGQETQYF.

This clonotype was seen ten or more times. The CDR3 nucleotides are TGTGCCAGCAGGACATTGACAGGGGCGGGCAATCAGCCCCAGCATTTT. This sequence encodes CASRTLTGAGNQPQHF. The V gene is TRBV6-6, the J gene TRBJ1-5; 8 bases match TRBD1. V shed 6 bases and J 2 bases; nucleotides not matched to a gene: 9. Germline loops: CDR1 MNHNY, CDR2 SVGAGI (reference sequence). The CDR3 is made up of 16 amino acids.

This clonotype appeared many times. The gene calls are TRBV6-5 and TRBJ1-5, with 7 nucleotides matching TRBD1. This CDR3 is 14 amino acids long. Germline values: CDR1 MNHEY, CDR2 SVGAGI. The V segment lost 10 bases and the J segment 3 bases; nucleotides outside the gene matches: 9. The CDR3 bases are TGTGCCACCCGACAGGGAGGGAACAATCAGCCCCAGCATTTT. As protein: CATRQGGNNQPQHF.

This clonotype was detected ten times or more. V and J are TRBV6-4 and TRBJ2-3, with a tentative D call TRBD2 (5 bases). This CDR3 region has 13 residues. With 3 bases removed from V and 8 bases from J, the gap between germline ends came to 12 bases. Germline CDR1 is MRHNA and CDR2 is SNTAGT. CDR3 DNA: TGTGCCAGCAGTGAAATCCGGGATTCTACGCAGTATTTT. Translation gives CASSEIRDSTQYF.

This clonotype occurred many times. The rearrangement uses TRBV7-2 and TRBJ2-7; 10 positions agree with TRBD1. The germline V gene encodes CDR1 SGHTA and CDR2 FQGNSA. With V trimmed by 4 bases and J by 6 bases, 12 bases remained unmatched. The CDR3 spans 16 residues. As DNA, the CDR3 is TGTGCCAGCAGCTCACCGGGACAGGGGAGGTTAGGCGAGCAGTACTTC. The encoded protein is CASSSPGQGRLGEQYF. Full variable domain (missing parts from reference TRBV7-2 and TRBJ2-7): GAGVSQSPSNKVTEKGKDVELRCDPISGHTALYWYRQSLGQGLEFLIYFQGNSAPDKSGLPSDRFSAERTGGSVSTLTIQRTQQEDSAVYLCASSSPGQGRLGEQYFGPGTRLTVT.

The sample holds many counts of this clonotype. The V and J genes are TRBV18 and TRBJ2-2; possibly TRBD2 for D (6 bases). CDR1 is KGHSH, CDR2 LQKENI, per germline. This CDR3 has 16 amino acids. V was trimmed by 2 bases and J by 2 bases, leaving 12 bases between them. Here the CDR3 reads CASSPRDGGNTGELFF. In DNA, the CDR3 is TGTGCCAGCTCACCAAGAGACGGGGGAAACACCGGGGAGCTGTTTTTT.

There are many counts of this clonotype. DNA for the CDR3: TGCGCCAGCAGCTTTGGGACAGGGGGCTTTGAGCCCCAGCATTTT. This translates into CASSFGTGGFEPQHF. The chain is built from TRBV5-1 and TRBJ1-5, with TRBD1 matching over 12 bases. Germline V gene data show CDR1 as SGHRS and CDR2 as YFSETQ. V lost 2 bases to trimming and J lost 8 bases; unmatched junction nucleotides: 5. There are 15 residues in the CDR3.

This clonotype was counted many times. CDR3 residues: CSVGQSYEQYF. CDR3 coding DNA: TGCAGCGTCGGACAGTCCTACGAGCAGTACTTC. V gene TRBV29-1 combines with J gene TRBJ2-7; tentative D call: TRBD1 (6 bases). The CDR3 has 11 residues. The germline V gene has CDR1 SQVTM and CDR2 ANQGSEA. V was shortened by 6 bases and J by 1 base, with 7 bases between the two germline ends.

This clonotype was seen ten or more times. The V and J genes are TRBV4-3 and TRBJ2-7; D ambiguous. Germline CDR1 LGHNA, CDR2 YSLEER. This CDR3 is built from 16 residues. V shed 0 bases and J shed 0 bases, with 12 bases lying between them. For the CDR3, the DNA is TGCGCCAGCAGCCAAGATCCCGGAAGTTACTCCTACGAGCAGTACTTC. This translates into CASSQDPGSYSYEQYF.

This chain links TRBV28 with TRBJ1-5; D gene ambiguous. The CDR3 is 13 residues long. Germline loops: CDR1 MDHEN, CDR2 SYDVKM. Deletions cut 7 bases from V and 0 bases from J, with 7 bases between. CDR3 bases: TGTGCCAGCACCAAGAATAGCAATCAGCCCCAGCATTTT. Translating it yields CASTKNSNQPQHF.

This clonotype was observed many times. The chain links TRBV7-9 to TRBJ1-2; D unclear. This CDR3 is 15 amino acids long. Germline values: CDR1 SEHNR, CDR2 FQNEAQ (reference sequence). Trimming took off 0 bases at V and 4 bases at J, with 12 bases between the two ends. CDR3 amino acids: CASSLAKGFLYGYTF. CDR3 DNA: TGTGCCAGCAGCTTAGCGAAAGGGTTCCTCTATGGCTACACCTTC. Using reference TRBV7-9 and TRBJ1-2 for the parts outside the CDR3, the full variable domain is DTGVSQNPRHKITKRGQNVTFRCDPISEHNRLYWYRQTLGQGPEFLTYFQNEAQLEKSRLLSDRFSAERPKGSFSTLEIQRTEQGDSAMYLCASSLAKGFLYGYTFGSGTRLTVV.

This clonotype came up many times. This rearrangement joins TRBV9 to TRBJ1-2; D perhaps matches TRBD1 (6 bases). The CDR3 sequence is 16 residues long. Germline loops: CDR1 SGDLS, CDR2 YYNGEE. The V gene lost 0 bases and the J gene lost 2 bases, with 14 bases spanning the gap. Here the CDR3 DNA reads TGTGCCAGCAGCGTAGACGGCAGGGGCGACAACTATGGCTACACCTTC. The encoded protein is CASSVDGRGDNYGYTF.

This clonotype was seen at least ten times. This chain joins TRBV10-3 and TRBJ2-7, with 9 bases lining up with TRBD2. Trimming took 6 bases from V and 4 from J; bases not matched to a gene: 10. The CDR3 is 15 residues long. The germline CDR1 and CDR2 sequences are ENHRY and SYGVKD. CDR3: CAIRDTGLAAYEQYF. CDR3 nucleotides: TGTGCCATCAGGGATACGGGACTAGCCGCTTACGAGCAGTACTTC.

The table lists this clonotype with many counts. The J gene is TRBJ1-1, the V gene TRBV19, with 7 bases that match TRBD1. The CDR3 loop spans 11 amino acids. Trimming cost V 5 bases and J 11 bases; bases outside gene matches: 5. CDR1 is LNHDA, CDR2 SQIVND, per germline (reference sequence). For the CDR3, the DNA is TGTGCCAGTAGTCCAGACAGGGCGGCTTTCTTT. Its protein product is CASSPDRAAFF.

This clonotype was recorded many times. V gene TRBV5-1 combines with J gene TRBJ1-1; no clear D. The germline V gene has CDR1 SGHRS and CDR2 YFSETQ. The CDR3 is 18 amino acids. The ends were cut back, 0 bases at V and 1 base at J, with 19 bases in the middle. The DNA for the CDR3 is TGCGCCAGCAGCTTGGTTCCGGGAGCGGAGTATAGGAACACTGAAGCTTTCTTT. It is translated as CASSLVPGAEYRNTEAFF. The full variable domain, rest sourced from reference TRBV5-1 and TRBJ1-1, is KAGVTQTPRYLIKTRGQQVTLSCSPISGHRSVSWYQQTPGQGLQFLFEYFSETQRNKGNFPGRFSGRQFSNSRSEMNVSTLELGDSALYLCASSLVPGAEYRNTEAFFGQGTRLTVV.

On this clonotype itself: This could be a read error, since a much larger clone is one nucleotide away. V usage is TRBV29-1 and J usage is TRBJ2-2, with a possible D match to TRBD1 (6 bases). Trimming removed 3 bases from V and 8 bases from J, with 16 bases in between. This CDR3 is 14 amino acids long. The germline gives CDR1 SQVTM, CDR2 ANQGSEA. CDR3 coding DNA: TGCAGCGTTGATCCGGGACACAGGACAGGGGAGCTGTTTTTT. It codes for CSVDPGHRTGELFF.

This clonotype came up many times. The V gene is TRBV5-5, the J gene TRBJ1-4, with D unresolved. The V end lost 0 bases, the J end lost 7 bases, and 13 bases lay between the germline ends. Looked up from germline, CDR1 is SGHKS and CDR2 is YYEKEE (reference sequence). The length of the CDR3 is 15 residues. In nucleotides, the CDR3 is TGTGCCAGCAGCTTGGTGCGGGTGGGCGTTGAAAAACTGTTTTTT. Residues: CASSLVRVGVEKLFF. Based on the CDR3 plus reference TRBV5-5 and TRBJ1-4, the full variable domain is DAGVTQSPTHLIKTRGQQVTLRCSPISGHKSVSWYQQVLGQGPQFIFQYYEKEERGRGNFPDRFSARQFPNYSSELNVNALLLGDSALYLCASSLVRVGVEKLFFGSGTQLSVL.

There are a few counts of this clonotype. The chain recombines TRBV27 with TRBJ1-6; tentative D call: TRBD1 (5 bases). V was pared by 10 bases and J by 7 bases, with 20 bases between. Germline CDR1 reads MNHEY; CDR2 reads SMNVEV (reference sequence). The CDR3 contains 15 residues. DNA for the CDR3: TGTGCCACCCGGGGGGAAGTCAGTCAAAATTCACCCCTCCACTTT. Translation: CATRGEVSQNSPLHF.

This clonotype was observed many times. The chain uses TRBV20-1 and TRBJ2-1; 12 positions match TRBD2. The CDR3 totals 15 residues. Trimming took 6 bases from V and 0 from J; bases not matched to a gene: 3. CDR1 is DFQATT and CDR2 is SNEGSKA in the germline V gene (reference sequence). The CDR3 region has the DNA TGCAGTGCCCTGGGACTAGCGGGCTCCTACAATGAGCAGTTCTTC. Its translation: CSALGLAGSYNEQFF.

Many counts were recorded for this clonotype. Here the CDR3 reads CASSPYPRETQETQYF. The CDR3 DNA sequence: TGTGCCAGCAGTCCTTACCCCCGGGAGACCCAAGAGACCCAGTACTTC. The genes are TRBV7-9 and TRBJ2-5; possible D gene TRBD2, 6 bases. Trimming stripped 6 bases from V and 1 base from J, with 18 bases between. The CDR3 totals 16 residues. Germline-derived CDR1 and CDR2 are SEHNR and FQNEAQ (reference sequence).

This clonotype was seen at least ten times. This chain uses TRBV7-2 with TRBJ1-1; D uncertain. The V end lost 1 base, the J end lost 5 bases, and 14 bases lay between the germline ends. The CDR3 sequence is 15 residues long. Germline lookup yields CDR1 SGHTA and CDR2 FQGNSA. The CDR3 loop is CASSLGGWRGTEAFF. The DNA for the CDR3 is TGTGCCAGCAGCTTAGGAGGGTGGCGCGGGACTGAAGCTTTCTTT.

Ten or more counts support this clonotype. The rearrangement joins TRBV4-3 to TRBJ2-1, with 10 bases that match TRBD2. J was trimmed by 9 bases and V by 1 base; bases with no gene match: 3. CDR3 size: 14 residues. Germline V gives CDR1 LGHNA, CDR2 YSLEER. The CDR3 region has the DNA TGCGCCAGCAGCCAAGGGACTAGCGGAGGTGAGCAGTTCTTC. Translated: CASSQGTSGGEQFF.